This T cell receptor (beta chain) is drawn from a study of control samples from healthy donors and cancer patients. The sample holds a few counts of this clone. The CDR3 runs 17 residues. CDR1 and CDR2 from the germline V gene are MDHEN and SYDVKM. V was pared by 3 bases and J by 2 bases, with 8 bases of the junction left unmatched. Assay: immunoSEQ multiplex PCR; the TCRdb copy retains only in-frame clones and omits some. The sample holds approximately 86,000 clones, 90% to 95% seen once. The chain recombines TRBV28 with TRBJ1-4; TRBD1 matches 8 bases. The sample comprised blood. This receptor was obtained from a woman aged 25 to 39 in good health. The CDR3 sequence is CASSLVRGQSTNEKLFF. CDR3 bases: TGTGCCAGCAGTTTGGTCAGGGGGCAATCGACTAATGAAAAACTGTTTTTT.